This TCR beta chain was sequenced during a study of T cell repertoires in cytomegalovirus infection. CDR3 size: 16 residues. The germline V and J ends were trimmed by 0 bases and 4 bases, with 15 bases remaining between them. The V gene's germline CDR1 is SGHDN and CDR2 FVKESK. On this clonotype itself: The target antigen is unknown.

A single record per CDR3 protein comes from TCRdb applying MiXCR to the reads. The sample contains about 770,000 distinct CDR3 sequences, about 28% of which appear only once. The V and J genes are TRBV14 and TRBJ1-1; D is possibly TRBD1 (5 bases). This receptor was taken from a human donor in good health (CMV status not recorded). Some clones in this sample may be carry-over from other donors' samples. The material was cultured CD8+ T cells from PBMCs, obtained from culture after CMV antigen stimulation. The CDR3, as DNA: TGTGCCAGCAGCCAAGATCTTGTGGGGGTCGGCACTGAAGCTTTCTTT. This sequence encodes CASSQDLVGVGTEAFF.